This T cell receptor beta chain was profiled in a study of blood T cell repertoires in COVID-19. Study in general: Sites across the United States, Italy and Spain contributed samples from acute and convalescent COVID-19. The cDNA or gDNA used as material had been derived from T cells, B-cell-depleted T cells, or PBMCs.

In the authors' workflow: Amplification of reference gene primers was used by the study to estimate nucleated cell counts. Clones were sequenced by immunoSEQ multiplex PCR, and TCRdb holds only the in-frame ones, with some missing. That table furnishes V, J and clone size, whereas the DNA furnished D and trimming. This repertoire shows 45,000 to 55,000 clones, around 87% found once; its top ten account for 6.5% to 8%. This sequence was found in a man aged 50-60 years with active COVID-19. Source material: peripheral blood.

The CDR3 nucleotides read TGTGCCAGCAGCCTACCGAACACAGATACGCAGTATTTT. Its protein product is CASSLPNTDTQYF. V usage is TRBV5-4 and J usage is TRBJ2-3; D not certain. V lost 4 bases, J lost 2 bases, and 8 bases lay in between. CDR1 SGHNT and CDR2 YYREEE come from the germline V gene (reference sequence). This CDR3 is built from 13 residues.